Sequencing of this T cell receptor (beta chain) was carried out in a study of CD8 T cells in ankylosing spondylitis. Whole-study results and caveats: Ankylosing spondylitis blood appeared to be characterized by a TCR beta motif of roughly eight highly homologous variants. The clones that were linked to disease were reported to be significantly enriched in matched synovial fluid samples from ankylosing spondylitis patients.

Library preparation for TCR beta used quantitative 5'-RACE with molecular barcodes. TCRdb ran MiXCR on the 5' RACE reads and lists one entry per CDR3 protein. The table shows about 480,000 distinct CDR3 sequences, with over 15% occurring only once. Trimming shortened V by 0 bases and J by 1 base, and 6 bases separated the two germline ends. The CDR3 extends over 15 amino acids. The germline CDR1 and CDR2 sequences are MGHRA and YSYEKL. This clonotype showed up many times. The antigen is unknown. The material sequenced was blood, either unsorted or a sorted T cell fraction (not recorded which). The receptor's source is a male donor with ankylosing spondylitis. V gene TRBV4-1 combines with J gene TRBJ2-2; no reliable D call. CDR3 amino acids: CASSQEDLNTGELFF. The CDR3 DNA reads TGCGCCAGCAGCCAAGAGGACCTGAACACCGGGGAGCTGTTTTTT.